Listed below are T cell receptor beta chains from one sample, sequenced in a study of T-cell reconstitution after alpha-beta-depleted transplantation in children. MiXCR, run by TCRdb on the PCR reads, gives a single entry per CDR3 protein. Found here are roughly 300,000 distinct CDR3 sequences, roughly 10% of them singletons; the top ten hold less than 25%. This specimen consisted of peripheral blood, obtained 180 days after TCRalphabeta/CD19-depleted stem cell transplant. The receptors originated from a male patient aged 2 to 9 who had a stem cell transplant for chronic granulomatous disease, so the T cells may come from the graft donor. Both conserved end residues are part of each CDR3. A D gene is named only where the DNA matches it firmly. The listing skips clone size in some rows; elsewhere it reads once, few, many or a size class.

j_call: TRBJ2-7
d_call: TRBD2
v_call: TRBV5-5
clone_size: many
cdr3_aa: CASSPLAGGLYEQYF
cdr3_nt: TGTGCCAGCAGCCCTCTAGCGGGAGGATTATACGAGCAGTACTTC

j_call: TRBJ2-2
d_call: TRBD1
v_call: TRBV9
clone_size: many
cdr3_aa: CASSVSGGATGELFF
cdr3_nt: TGTGCCAGCAGCGTATCAGGGGGTGCCACCGGGGAGCTGTTTTTT

j_call: TRBJ1-2
d_call: -
v_call: TRBV7-3
clone_size: many
cdr3_aa: CAPCGGHLANYGYTF
cdr3_nt: TGTGCCCCCTGCGGGGGGCACCTAGCTAACTATGGCTACACCTTC

j_call: TRBJ1-4
d_call: -
v_call: TRBV9
clone_size: many
cdr3_aa: CASSSGVAGEKLFF
cdr3_nt: TGTGCCAGCAGCTCAGGGGTTGCCGGGGAGAAACTGTTTTTT

j_call: TRBJ2-2
d_call: -
v_call: TRBV6-5
clone_size: many
cdr3_aa: CASSYSGGAGGELFF
cdr3_nt: TGTGCCAGCAGTTACTCGGGGGGCGCTGGCGGGGAGCTGTTTTTT

j_call: TRBJ2-3
d_call: -
v_call: TRBV2
clone_size: few
cdr3_aa: CASSGLVHTDTQYF
cdr3_nt: TGTGCCAGCAGTGGTTTAGTGCACACAGATACGCAGTATTTT

j_call: TRBJ2-7
d_call: TRBD1
v_call: TRBV10-1
clone_size: many
cdr3_aa: CASSDPRTGPYEQYF
cdr3_nt: TGCGCCAGCAGTGACCCCCGGACAGGCCCCTACGAGCAGTACTTC

j_call: TRBJ1-4
d_call: TRBD1
v_call: TRBV20-1
clone_size: many
cdr3_aa: CSARGQGEEKLFF
cdr3_nt: TGCAGTGCCCGGGGACAGGGCGAGGAAAAACTGTTTTTT

j_call: TRBJ2-1
d_call: TRBD1
v_call: TRBV6-2/TRBV6-3
clone_size: -
cdr3_aa: CQGTEDYNEQFF
cdr3_nt: TGTCAGGGGACAGAGGATTACAATGAGCAGTTCTTC

j_call: TRBJ2-1
d_call: -
v_call: TRBV7-6
clone_size: many
cdr3_aa: CASSLEGGPSNEQFF
cdr3_nt: TGTGCCAGCAGCTTAGAGGGGGGGCCTTCAAATGAGCAGTTCTTC

j_call: TRBJ1-6
d_call: -
v_call: TRBV7-2
clone_size: -
cdr3_aa: CASSPHGDLPLHF
cdr3_nt: TGTGCCAGCAGCCCTCATGGTGACCTACCCCTCCACTTT

j_call: TRBJ1-2
d_call: -
v_call: TRBV9
clone_size: many
cdr3_aa: CASSVETGSYGYTF
cdr3_nt: TGTGCCAGCAGCGTCGAGACAGGTTCCTATGGCTACACCTTC

j_call: TRBJ1-2
d_call: -
v_call: TRBV18
clone_size: many
cdr3_aa: CASSPRESVNYGYTF
cdr3_nt: TGTGCCAGCTCACCACGTGAGTCCGTTAACTATGGCTACACCTTC

j_call: TRBJ2-4
d_call: -
v_call: TRBV12-3/TRBV12-4
clone_size: many
cdr3_aa: CASSLGYIQYF
cdr3_nt: TGTGCCAGCAGTTTGGGCTACATTCAGTACTTC

j_call: TRBJ2-1
d_call: -
v_call: TRBV24-1
clone_size: many
cdr3_aa: CATSDSTGANEQFF
cdr3_nt: TGTGCCACCAGTGACTCGACAGGAGCCAATGAGCAGTTCTTC

j_call: TRBJ2-6
d_call: TRBD1
v_call: TRBV28
clone_size: many
cdr3_aa: CASRLTGGASSGANVLTF
cdr3_nt: TGTGCCAGCAGATTAACAGGGGGCGCATCCTCTGGGGCCAACGTCCTGACTTTC

j_call: TRBJ2-7
d_call: -
v_call: TRBV29-1
clone_size: many
cdr3_aa: CSVEAGGMYEQYF
cdr3_nt: TGCAGCGTTGAGGCAGGGGGGATGTACGAGCAGTACTTC

j_call: TRBJ1-2
d_call: -
v_call: TRBV12-3/TRBV12-4
clone_size: -
cdr3_aa: CASSLQGYYGYTF
cdr3_nt: TGTGCCAGCAGCTTACAGGGCTACTATGGCTACACCTTC

j_call: TRBJ1-2
d_call: -
v_call: TRBV29-1
clone_size: many
cdr3_aa: CSVERASRIYGYTF
cdr3_nt: TGCAGCGTTGAAAGGGCCAGTAGGATTTATGGCTACACCTTC

j_call: TRBJ2-7
d_call: TRBD1
v_call: TRBV5-1
clone_size: many
cdr3_aa: CASRTGTETSYEQYF
cdr3_nt: TGCGCCAGCAGAACCGGGACAGAAACATCCTACGAGCAGTACTTC

j_call: TRBJ2-3
d_call: -
v_call: TRBV7-8
clone_size: many
cdr3_aa: CASSPQPAQIPNTQYF
cdr3_nt: TGTGCCAGCAGTCCCCAGCCCGCCCAAATCCCCAATACGCAGTATTTT

j_call: TRBJ2-3
d_call: TRBD2
v_call: TRBV28
clone_size: many
cdr3_aa: CASTKRGGLAGGPSTDTQYF
cdr3_nt: TGTGCCAGCACCAAACGAGGCGGGCTAGCGGGAGGGCCGAGCACAGATACGCAGTATTTT

j_call: TRBJ2-3
d_call: -
v_call: TRBV7-8
clone_size: many
cdr3_aa: CASSKILTDTQYF
cdr3_nt: TGTGCCAGCAGTAAGATACTCACAGATACGCAGTATTTT

j_call: TRBJ2-5
d_call: TRBD2
v_call: TRBV29-1
clone_size: many
cdr3_aa: CSVVLAGVGGETQYF
cdr3_nt: TGCAGCGTTGTGCTAGCGGGAGTTGGTGGGGAGACCCAGTACTTC

j_call: TRBJ2-5
d_call: TRBD2
v_call: TRBV25-1
clone_size: many
cdr3_aa: CASSKGTSGAWETQYF
cdr3_nt: TGTGCCAGCAGTAAAGGGACTAGCGGAGCCTGGGAGACCCAGTACTTC

j_call: TRBJ2-2
d_call: TRBD2
v_call: TRBV12-3/TRBV12-4
clone_size: many
cdr3_aa: CASMETSVDTGELFF
cdr3_nt: TGTGCCAGCATGGAAACTAGCGTGGACACCGGGGAGCTGTTTTTT

j_call: TRBJ1-5
d_call: -
v_call: TRBV28
clone_size: many
cdr3_aa: CASSPPSRDNQPQHF
cdr3_nt: TGTGCCAGCAGTCCCCCCAGCAGAGACAATCAGCCCCAGCATTTT

j_call: TRBJ2-7
d_call: TRBD1
v_call: TRBV7-2
clone_size: many
cdr3_aa: CASSLLPGTGGHEQYF
cdr3_nt: TGTGCCAGCAGCTTACTTCCTGGGACAGGGGGACACGAGCAGTACTTC

j_call: TRBJ2-1
d_call: -
v_call: TRBV4-2
clone_size: few
cdr3_aa: CASSQDNGMGGFF
cdr3_nt: TGTGCCAGCAGCCAAGATAATGGTATGGGAGGGTTCTTC

j_call: TRBJ2-7
d_call: TRBD1
v_call: TRBV7-9
clone_size: -
cdr3_aa: CASSSRGQGLSEQYF
cdr3_nt: TGTGCCAGCAGCTCAAGGGGACAGGGCCTCTCCGAGCAGTACTTC

j_call: TRBJ1-5
d_call: -
v_call: TRBV6-1
clone_size: many
cdr3_aa: CASSAWDKSNQPQHF
cdr3_nt: TGTGCCAGCAGTGCCTGGGACAAGAGCAATCAGCCCCAGCATTTT

j_call: TRBJ1-3
d_call: -
v_call: TRBV20-1
clone_size: -
cdr3_aa: CSATSGGEDLSGNTIYF
cdr3_nt: TGCAGTGCAACCTCGGGGGGGGAGGATCTCTCTGGAAACACCATATATTTT

j_call: TRBJ2-5
d_call: TRBD2
v_call: TRBV12-3/TRBV12-4
clone_size: many
cdr3_aa: CASSSMRGGRRSETQYF
cdr3_nt: TGTGCCAGCAGTTCCATGCGGGGGGGTCGGCGGTCAGAGACCCAGTACTTC

j_call: TRBJ1-5
d_call: TRBD1
v_call: TRBV20-1
clone_size: many
cdr3_aa: CSAGTGDSNQPQHF
cdr3_nt: TGCAGTGCAGGTACAGGGGATAGCAATCAGCCCCAGCATTTT

j_call: TRBJ1-6
d_call: -
v_call: TRBV28
clone_size: many
cdr3_aa: CASSLGTTSYNSPLHF
cdr3_nt: TGTGCCAGCAGTTTAGGGACAACCTCCTATAATTCACCCCTCCACTTT

j_call: TRBJ2-7
d_call: TRBD2
v_call: TRBV10-3
clone_size: many
cdr3_aa: CATAMTSGSYEQYF
cdr3_nt: TGTGCCACCGCGATGACTAGCGGGAGCTACGAGCAGTACTTC

j_call: TRBJ2-1
d_call: TRBD2
v_call: TRBV19
clone_size: few
cdr3_aa: CASSIDRGGLAGAHNEQFF
cdr3_nt: TGTGCCAGTAGTATAGATAGAGGGGGCCTAGCGGGAGCCCACAATGAGCAGTTCTTC

j_call: TRBJ2-7
d_call: TRBD1
v_call: TRBV7-9
clone_size: many
cdr3_aa: CASSLVRGQGVYEQYF
cdr3_nt: TGTGCCAGCAGCTTAGTGCGGGGACAGGGGGTCTACGAGCAGTACTTC